This T cell receptor beta chain was captured in a study of human T cells and chemical hapten exposure. Study context: Alopecia areata, totalis or universalis affected patients who were mostly female.

Trimming removed 8 bases from V and 5 bases from J, with 18 bases in between. Germline values: CDR1 SNHLY, CDR2 FYNNEI. There are 15 residues in the CDR3. This clonotype was observed many times. As to time point: pre-sensitization, week 0. Treatment given: therapeutic diphenylcyclopropenone sensitization with weekly scalp DPC. In the study's own analysis: The median was roughly 100,000 TCRs per sample, ranging roughly 23,224 to 690,600. TCRdb reprocessed the RACE reads via MiXCR and lists one record per CDR3 protein. The V and J calls come from TCRdb's annotation, not from the publication. Of roughly 380,000 distinct CDR3 sequences detected, around 5.5% appear once; the ten largest clones hold 2% to 3%.

This receptor was taken from a woman in her forties or fifties with alopecia areata. Some clones in this sample may be carry-over from other donors' samples. V and J are TRBV2 and TRBJ1-4; tentatively, D is TRBD1 (6 bases). The sequencing here drew on whole blood, taken in connection with sensitization to the hapten diphenylcyclopropenone (DPC). CDR3 nucleotides: TGTGCCAGCCTCTTTCAGCAGGGGAAGAATGAAAAACTGTTTTTT. Encoded protein: CASLFQQGKNEKLFF.